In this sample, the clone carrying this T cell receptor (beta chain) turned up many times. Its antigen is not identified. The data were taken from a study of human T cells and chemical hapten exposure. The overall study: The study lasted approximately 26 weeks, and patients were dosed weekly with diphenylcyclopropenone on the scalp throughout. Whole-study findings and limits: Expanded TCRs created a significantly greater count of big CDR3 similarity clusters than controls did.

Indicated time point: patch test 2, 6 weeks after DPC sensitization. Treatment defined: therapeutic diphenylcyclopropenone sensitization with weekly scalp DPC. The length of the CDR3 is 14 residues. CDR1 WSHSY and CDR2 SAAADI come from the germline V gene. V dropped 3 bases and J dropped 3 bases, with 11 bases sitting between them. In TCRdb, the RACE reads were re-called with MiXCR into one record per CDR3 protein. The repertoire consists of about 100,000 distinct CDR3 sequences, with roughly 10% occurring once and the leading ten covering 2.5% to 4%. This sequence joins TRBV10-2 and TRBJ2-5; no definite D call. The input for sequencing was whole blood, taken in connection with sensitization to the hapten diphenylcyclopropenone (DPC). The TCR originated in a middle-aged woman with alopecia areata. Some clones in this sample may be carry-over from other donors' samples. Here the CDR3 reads CASSEQRKEETQYF. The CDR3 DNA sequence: TGCGCCAGCAGTGAACAACGGAAGGAAGAGACCCAGTACTTC.